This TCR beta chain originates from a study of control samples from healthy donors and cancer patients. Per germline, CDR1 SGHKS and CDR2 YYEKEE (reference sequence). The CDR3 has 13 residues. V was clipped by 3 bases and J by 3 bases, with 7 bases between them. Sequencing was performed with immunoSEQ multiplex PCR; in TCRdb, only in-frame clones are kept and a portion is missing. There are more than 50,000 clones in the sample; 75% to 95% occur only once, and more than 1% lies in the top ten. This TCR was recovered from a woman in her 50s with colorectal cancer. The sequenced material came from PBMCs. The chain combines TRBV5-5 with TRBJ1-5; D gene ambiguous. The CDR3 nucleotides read TGTGCCAGCAGCTCCTCCTTCAATCAGCCCCAGCATTTT. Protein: CASSSSFNQPQHF.